The rows below give T cell receptor beta chains drawn from one sample of a study of blood T cell repertoires in COVID-19. The assay was immunoSEQ multiplex PCR, and TCRdb's table has in-frame clones only and misses some. The table has approximately 250,000 clones, around 84% seen once. Sequenced sample: peripheral blood. The receptors originated from a man between 60 and 70 years old with acute or convalescent COVID-19. The CDR3 runs from the conserved cysteine through the conserved F or W. D genes are given only for firm matches. A row's size may be missing; if present it is once, few, many or a size class.

v_gene	abundance	d_gene	j_gene	CDR3aa	CDR3nt
TRBV18	.	.	TRBJ1-1	CASSPPIVRNTEAFF	TGTGCCAGCTCACCACCGATAGTCCGGAACACTGAAGCTTTCTTT
TRBV7-3	.	.	TRBJ2-1	CASSPRTGLPASEQFF	TGTGCCAGCAGCCCAAGAACGGGACTCCCCGCAAGTGAGCAGTTCTTC
TRBV6-5	.	.	TRBJ1-2	CASTATGLYGYTF	TGTGCCAGCACAGCTACAGGTCTCTATGGCTACACCTTC
TRBV5-1	.	.	TRBJ1-2	CASSTAGPYGYTF	TGCGCCAGCAGCACGGCGGGGCCCTATGGCTACACCTTC
TRBV11-2	.	TRBD2	TRBJ2-7	CASSLVGASGRIREQYF	TGTGCCAGCAGCTTAGTCGGTGCTAGCGGGAGGATTCGGGAGCAGTACTTC
TRBV30	few	.	TRBJ1-2	CACMIEGNYGYTF	TGTGCCTGCATGATAGAGGGTAACTATGGCTACACCTTC
TRBV29-1	few	TRBD1	TRBJ1-4	CSVARTGGGEKLFF	TGCAGCGTTGCCCGGACAGGGGGCGGTGAAAAACTGTTTTTT
TRBV10-3	once	TRBD2	TRBJ2-2	CASGSSGGPGELFF	TGTGCCTCCGGATCTAGCGGGGGGCCCGGGGAGCTGTTTTTT
TRBV9	.	.	TRBJ1-6	CASSAYDNANSPLHF	TGTGCCAGCAGCGCCTACGACAACGCTAATTCACCCCTCCACTTT
TRBV6-4	.	TRBD2	TRBJ2-1	CASSEGGLAESYNEQFF	TGTGCCAGCAGTGAAGGGGGACTAGCGGAATCCTACAATGAGCAGTTCTTC
TRBV6-1	.	TRBD1	TRBJ2-4	CASSDRGSSSGAKNIQYF	TGTGCCAGCAGTGACAGGGGGTCTTCTTCTGGGGCCAAAAACATTCAGTACTTC
TRBV29-1	.	.	TRBJ2-1	CSVAPDIVYNEQFF	TGCAGCGTTGCCCCGGACATCGTCTACAATGAGCAGTTCTTC
TRBV27	.	.	TRBJ1-2	CASSLGGTNYGYTF	TGTGCCAGCAGTTTGGGAGGCACTAACTATGGCTACACCTTC
TRBV18	once	TRBD1	TRBJ2-7	CASSPPRDRGDYEQYF	TGTGCCAGCTCACCACCGAGGGACAGGGGGGACTACGAGCAGTACTTC
TRBV28	.	TRBD2	TRBJ2-2	CASLGGGTGELFF	TGTGCCAGCCTGGGGGGGGGCACCGGGGAGCTGTTTTTT